This TCR beta chain appears in the sequencing data of a study of blood T cell repertoires in COVID-19. Sequencing used immunoSEQ multiplex PCR; TCRdb keeps in-frame clones, though not all of them. Seen here are hundreds of thousands of clones, around 82% observed once, and the top ten hold under 5.5%. This CDR3 is built from 15 residues. The V segment lost 2 bases and the J segment 4 bases; nucleotides outside the gene matches: 6. CDR1 and CDR2 from the germline V gene are MNHNS and SASEGT. Sequences were obtained from peripheral blood. The chain combines TRBV6-1 with TRBJ1-2; 8 bases line up with TRBD1. This TCR derives from a woman older than 75 with active or convalescent COVID-19. The CDR3 is CASSETGTGAYGYTF. The DNA of the CDR3 is TGTGCCAGCAGTGAAACCGGGACAGGCGCCTATGGCTACACCTTC.